This T cell receptor (beta chain) is from a study of Ad26.COV2.S vaccination and SARS-CoV-2 variants. Indicated treatment: 19 received Ad26.COV2.S at low or high dose, single or two shots; about 5 received placebo; per-sample allocation not given. Sampling took place 63 days after the first vaccine or placebo injection. This CDR3 is built from 15 residues. Germline V CDR1 and CDR2: MDHEN, SYDVKM. V was trimmed by 2 bases and J by 3 bases, leaving 10 bases between them. Libraries were prepared by immunoSEQ multiplex PCR; TCRdb keeps only in-frame clonotypes and omits some of them. This table holds about 400,000 clones, about 89% found once.

The TCR was taken from a person between 18 and 65 years old who received the Ad26.COV2.S COVID-19 vaccine or a placebo. The V call is TRBV28, the J call TRBJ2-2; the D is unclear. This sample comprised peripheral blood, obtained in a trial of Ad26.COV2.S vaccine versus placebo. The CDR3 DNA is TGTGCCAGCAGTTTACTAGTATGGGACACCGGGGAGCTGTTTTTT. Protein: CASSLLVWDTGELFF. Using reference TRBV28 and TRBJ2-2 for the parts outside the CDR3, the full variable domain is DVKVTQSSRYLVKRTGEKVFLECVQDMDHENMFWYRQDPGLGLRLIYFSYDVKMKEKGDIPEGYSVSREKKERFSLILESASTNQTSMYLCASSLLVWDTGELFFGEGSRLTVL.